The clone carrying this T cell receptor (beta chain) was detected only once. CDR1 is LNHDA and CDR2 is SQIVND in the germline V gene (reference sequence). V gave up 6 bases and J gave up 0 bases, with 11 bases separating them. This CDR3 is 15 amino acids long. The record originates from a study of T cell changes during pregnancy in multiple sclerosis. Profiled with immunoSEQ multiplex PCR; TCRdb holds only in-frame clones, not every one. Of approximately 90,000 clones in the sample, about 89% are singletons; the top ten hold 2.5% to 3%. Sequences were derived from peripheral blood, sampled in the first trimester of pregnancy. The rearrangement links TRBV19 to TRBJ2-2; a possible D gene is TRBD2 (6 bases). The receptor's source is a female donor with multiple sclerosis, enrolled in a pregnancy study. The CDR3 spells CASRKRDSNTGELFF. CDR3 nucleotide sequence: TGTGCCAGTAGAAAACGGGACTCGAACACCGGGGAGCTGTTTTTT.